This T cell receptor beta chain is from a study of blood T cell repertoires in COVID-19 (dated by TCRdb to the early 2020s). General notes on the study: The collaborator samples originated in the United States, Italy and Spain and spanned the acute and convalescent phases of COVID-19. Samples were obtained from the ongoing ImmuneRACE study (first 160 participants) and from roughly 1,300 subjects provided by 6 global collaborators. Deeply sampled blood TCRbeta repertoires from subjects exposed to, actively infected with, or recovered from COVID-19 were included in the dataset. A freely available public database, intended as a resource for researchers studying the immune response to SARS-CoV-2, is where the repertoires were released. A de-identified subject ID, COVID-19 status, age in years and sex were almost always included in the sample metadata. The material from the prospective study consisted of cDNA or gDNA derived from T cells, B-cell-depleted T cells, or PBMCs. HLA class I and class II types, where available, came from metadata supplied by the sample provider rather than from assay-based typing. Overall study outcomes, separate from this receptor: Clinical and demographic metadata were provided uncurated, with the amount varying by source and participant.

Trimming costs V 5 bases and J 6 bases, and their ends lie 14 bases apart. CDR1 and CDR2, looked up from the germline V gene (reference sequence), are LGHDT and YNNKEL. The CDR3, from cysteine to phenylalanine, totals 13 residues. The kept DNA is CDR3 alone, 39 bases in frame from the first base. TCRbeta CDR3 regions were amplified from genomic DNA using the immunoSEQ Assay, a bias-controlled multiplex PCR. Under the source paper's analysis protocol: The number of nucleated cells in each sample was estimated from the amplification of reference gene primers within the assay. To quantify the absolute abundance of each unique TCRbeta CDR3 rearrangement, sequence reads were collapsed and filtered. Productive Simpson clonality was computed per sample as the square root of Simpson's diversity index over productive rearrangements. The table was pulled from immuneACCESS by TCRdb, which kept in-frame rearrangements only. Such tables lose some clones; where checked, under half of the loss comes from unresolved V genes, and the rest has no known cause. Clone size and the V and J calls come from that table; the DNA yielded D and trimming. The sample profile shows about 220,000 clones; 75% to 90% of them were found once. The top ten clonotypes cover 5.2% of the sample.

One collaborating source in Seattle enrolled patients during active infection and followed them longitudinally through the course of disease. Each collaborating institution followed its own protocols to collect whole blood in K2EDTA tubes. Collaborator samples were shipped for TCRbeta analysis as frozen whole blood, isolated PBMCs, or DNA extracted from either sample type. Remarks on this clone: The clone's antigen remains unknown. No base qualities exist here, and no much larger clone lies one base off it.

The clonotype originates from a woman in her 70s with COVID-19, enrolled during active disease. The chain is made from TRBV3-1 (or the pseudogene TRBV3-2) and TRBJ2-7; 6 matching bases give a weak D call of TRBD2. Material for sequencing was peripheral blood. The CDR3 region reads CASSYGGTGEQYF. The DNA sequence reads TGTGCCAGCAGCTATGGGGGGACCGGCGAGCAGTACTTC.